The 27 T cell receptor beta chains below all came from one sample that was sequenced in a study of blood T cell repertoires in COVID-19. Profiled with immunoSEQ multiplex PCR; TCRdb holds only in-frame clones, not every one. The repertoire has hundreds of thousands of clones, roughly 82% of them found once; the top ten carry approximately 4.5%. Sample: peripheral blood. These TCRs come from a woman in her 70s with acute or convalescent COVID-19.

This clone occurred a few times. This chain uses TRBV5-1 with TRBJ2-1, with D possibly TRBD2 on 6 matching bases. V lost 5 bases to trimming and J lost 1 base, with 13 bases between them. The CDR3 totals 15 residues. Germline assignment: CDR1 SGHRS and CDR2 YFSETQ. As DNA, the CDR3 is TGCGCCAGCAGTATAAGTGGGACTTCCTACAATGAGCAGTTCTTC. Protein: CASSISGTSYNEQFF.

The DNA for the CDR3 is TGTGCCAGCAGCACCGGGACAGGGTCTCGCGAGCAGTACTTC. Amino acids: CASSTGTGSREQYF. This chain uses TRBV6-5 with TRBJ2-7, with 9 bases identical to TRBD1. The ends lost 6 bases at V and 6 bases at J; junction bases unmatched: 9. CDR3 size: 14 residues. Germline-derived CDR1 and CDR2 are MNHEY and SVGAGI.

This clone was seen only once. J is TRBJ1-2 and V is TRBV6-2 or TRBV6-3; weak D call: TRBD1 (5 bases). Germline V gene sequence: CDR1 MNHEY, CDR2 SVGEGT. Trimming took 3 bases from V and 3 from J, leaving 8 bases between them. The CDR3 sequence is 13 residues long. The CDR3: CASSYAGHYGYTF. CDR3 nucleotide sequence: TGTGCCAGCAGTTATGCAGGGCACTATGGCTACACCTTC.

The V call is TRBV28, the J call TRBJ1-2; weak D call: TRBD1 (5 bases). CDR3 length: 14 residues. V was shortened by 6 bases and J by 4 bases, with 15 bases between the two germline ends. Germline values: CDR1 MDHEN, CDR2 SYDVKM. Written as DNA, the CDR3 is TGTGCCAGCAGCCAAGGGGCAGGCCTCTATGGCTACACCTTC. It is translated as CASSQGAGLYGYTF.

The chain employs TRBV25-1 and TRBJ1-1; D is possibly TRBD1 (6 bases). The length of the CDR3 is 16 residues. Per the germline V gene, CDR1 is MGHDK and CDR2 is SYGVNS. V was shortened by 4 bases and J by 2 bases, with 17 bases between the two germline ends. The CDR3 sequence: CASSAPGTLVNTEAFF. The CDR3 DNA follows: TGTGCCAGCAGTGCGCCCGGGACACTAGTTAACACTGAAGCTTTCTTT. Complete variable domain (other parts from reference TRBV25-1 and TRBJ1-1): EADIYQTPRYLVIGTGKKITLECSQTMGHDKMYWYQQDPGMELHLIHYSYGVNSTEKGDLSSESTVSRIRTEHFPLTLESARPSHTSQYLCASSAPGTLVNTEAFFGQGTRLTVV.

The V call is TRBV7-2, the J call TRBJ1-3; 7 nucleotides match TRBD1. The germline V gene has CDR1 SGHTA and CDR2 FQGNSA. This CDR3 has 15 amino acids. J lost 2 bases, V lost 5 bases, and 6 bases had no gene match. The DNA for the CDR3 is TGTGCCAGCAGCCTGGACAGGAGGACTGGAAACACCATATATTTT. Translation gives CASSLDRRTGNTIYF.

The V and J genes are TRBV20-1 and TRBJ1-6; D remains unclear. The CDR3 is made up of 15 amino acids. Germline assignment: CDR1 DFQATT and CDR2 SNEGSKA (reference sequence). Trimming left V 3 bases short and J 0 bases short, with 9 bases between. The CDR3 DNA reads TGCAGTGCTAGTCAAGAGGCCTCCTATAATTCACCCCTCCACTTT. Amino acid sequence: CSASQEASYNSPLHF.

The CDR3: CASSSVRDSYEQYF. The CDR3, as DNA: TGTGCCAGCAGCTCCGTCCGGGACAGCTACGAGCAGTACTTC. This sequence joins TRBV7-2 and TRBJ2-7; the match to TRBD1 covers 7 bases. Germline V gives CDR1 SGHTA, CDR2 FQGNSA. The V gene end was trimmed by 4 bases and the J gene end by 3 bases; junction bases not matched to a gene: 6. This CDR3 has 14 residues.

The CDR3 loop reads CASRPAGTTYNSPLHF. The CDR3 DNA follows: TGTGCCAGCAGACCAGCCGGGACAACCTATAATTCACCCCTCCACTTT. J is TRBJ1-6 and V is TRBV7-2, with D tentatively TRBD1 (6 bases). Trimming pared 6 bases from V and 2 bases from J, leaving 14 bases between. The length of the CDR3 is 16 residues. The germline V gene has CDR1 SGHTA and CDR2 FQGNSA.

The CDR3 bases are TGCGCCAGCAGCTCCTCGGGGGGGCTTGTAGATACGCAGTATTTT. Amino acids: CASSSSGGLVDTQYF. The J gene is TRBJ2-3, the V gene TRBV5-1; 8 nucleotides align to TRBD2. Germline lookup yields CDR1 SGHRS and CDR2 YFSETQ. The CDR3 sequence is 15 residues long. Unmatched junction bases numbered 8, after V lost 3 bases and J lost 5 bases.

The chain employs TRBV27 and TRBJ2-1; a possible D gene is TRBD1 (6 bases). The germline gives CDR1 MNHEY, CDR2 SMNVEV (reference sequence). With 2 bases removed from V and 5 bases from J, the gap between germline ends came to 13 bases. This CDR3 region has 15 residues. The CDR3 here is CASSLGRGGNNEQFF. In nucleotides, the CDR3 is TGTGCCAGCAGTTTAGGCAGGGGTGGTAACAATGAGCAGTTCTTC.

This clone was found a few times. This rearrangement joins TRBV7-2 to TRBJ2-5; the match to TRBD2 covers 7 bases. V shed 3 bases and J 1 base; nucleotides not matched to a gene: 5. In germline, CDR1 is SGHTA, CDR2 FQGNSA. The CDR3 spans 15 residues. CDR3 in amino acids: CASSLTRGFQETQYF. As DNA, the CDR3 is TGTGCCAGCAGCTTGACGCGGGGGTTCCAAGAGACCCAGTACTTC.

The chain links TRBV7-2 to TRBJ1-1; TRBD1 agrees at 8 bases. V shed 4 bases and J 5 bases; nucleotides not matched to a gene: 12. The CDR3 is made up of 16 amino acids. Germline V gene lookup returns CDR1 SGHTA and CDR2 FQGNSA. The CDR3 loop is CASSSDRVALGTEAFF. The CDR3 DNA reads as TGTGCCAGCAGCTCGGACAGGGTTGCTTTAGGGACTGAAGCTTTCTTT.

This CDR3 reads CASSYFLNTEAFF. For the CDR3, the DNA is TGTGCCAGCAGCTACTTTTTGAACACTGAAGCTTTCTTT. The chain carries TRBV3-1 (or the pseudogene TRBV3-2) and TRBJ1-1, with unresolved D. From germline, CDR1 is LGHDT and CDR2 YNNKEL (reference sequence). The CDR3 has 13 amino acids. Trimming removed 5 bases from V and 0 bases from J, with 7 bases in between.

The genes are TRBV5-4 and TRBJ2-1; weak D call: TRBD1 (6 bases). The germline V gene has CDR1 SGHNT and CDR2 YYREEE (reference sequence). The CDR3 loop spans 13 amino acids. The V end lost 2 bases, the J end lost 5 bases, and 8 bases lay between the germline ends. The DNA of the CDR3 is TGTGCCAGCAGCTTAACAGGGAACAATGAGCAGTTCTTC. Translation: CASSLTGNNEQFF.

As DNA, the CDR3 is TGTGCCAGCAGCTTTAGCCTGAGGGGGCGTACTGGAAACACCATATATTTT. Protein product: CASSFSLRGRTGNTIYF. This chain connects TRBV7-8 to TRBJ1-3, with 7 nucleotides matching TRBD1. V trimming: 3 bases; J trimming: 2 bases; junction bases outside the gene matches: 10. This CDR3 has 17 amino acids. The germline CDR1 and CDR2 sequences are SGHVS and FQNEAQ.

V gene TRBV5-1 combines with J gene TRBJ2-3; maybe TRBD2 (6 bases). Germline V gene data show CDR1 as SGHRS and CDR2 as YFSETQ. Trimming cost V 0 bases and J 2 bases, with 13 bases left between them. The CDR3 totals 16 residues. The chain's CDR3 is CASSLGTTLATDTQYF. CDR3 bases: TGCGCCAGCAGCTTGGGGACTACCCTAGCCACAGATACGCAGTATTTT.

With regard to this clone: Other DNA sequences of this sample code for an identical CDR3. The chain has TRBV3-1 (or the pseudogene TRBV3-2) and TRBJ1-1; no reliable D call. Germline CDR1 is LGHDT and CDR2 is YNNKEL (reference sequence). The CDR3 is 12 amino acids. V lost 2 bases and J 4 bases, leaving 5 bases between the germline ends. The CDR3, as DNA: TGTGCCAGCAGCCAATCGTCCACTGAAGCTTTCTTT. Protein: CASSQSSTEAFF.

In this sample, this clone turned up once. V and J are TRBV2 and TRBJ2-3; D is unresolved. This CDR3 is 14 amino acids long. Trimming left V 4 bases short and J 6 bases short, with 14 bases between. CDR1 is SNHLY and CDR2 is FYNNEI in the germline V gene. CDR3 DNA: TGTGCCAGCAGTGTAACTCGCGGAGAGGATACGCAGTATTTT. Encoded protein: CASSVTRGEDTQYF.

This chain links TRBV5-1 with TRBJ1-2; D gene ambiguous. Trimming pared 4 bases from V and 6 bases from J, leaving 16 bases between. This CDR3 spans 14 amino acids. In germline, CDR1 is SGHRS, CDR2 YFSETQ. CDR3 sequence reads: CASSPGEGLNGYTF. The CDR3 DNA sequence: TGCGCCAGCAGCCCCGGAGAGGGCCTTAATGGCTACACCTTC.

This clone appeared once. This sequence joins TRBV18 and TRBJ2-3, with D possibly TRBD1 on 7 matching bases. From germline, CDR1 is KGHSH and CDR2 LQKENI. CDR3 length equals 17 residues. Trimming shortened V by 2 bases and J by 2 bases, and 17 bases separated the two germline ends. This CDR3 reads CASSPSAGGTVTDTQYF. In DNA form, the CDR3 reads TGTGCCAGCTCACCATCGGCTGGCGGGACAGTCACAGATACGCAGTATTTT.

The genes are TRBV3-1 (or the pseudogene TRBV3-2) and TRBJ2-1, with 8 bases matching TRBD2. From germline, CDR1 is LGHDT and CDR2 YNNKEL (reference sequence). Trimming took 0 bases from V and 9 from J; bases not matched to a gene: 7. The CDR3 is 15 residues long. Written as DNA, the CDR3 is TGTGCCAGCAGCCAAGACGTCGGGGGGGCCAGTGAGCAGTTCTTC. Its protein is CASSQDVGGASEQFF.

J is TRBJ1-3 and V is TRBV6-1, with D hard to call. Germline V lookup: CDR1 MNHNS, CDR2 SASEGT. Trimming removed 1 base at V and 1 base at J, with 14 bases between. This CDR3 is built from 17 residues. The CDR3 region is CASSEGLALPSGNTIYF. CDR3 sequence (DNA): TGTGCCAGCAGTGAAGGTTTGGCTCTCCCATCTGGAAACACCATATATTTT.

The genes are TRBV7-9 and TRBJ1-3; no firm D call. The CDR3 sequence is 15 residues long. Germline CDR1 is SEHNR and CDR2 is FQNEAQ (reference sequence). V lost 5 bases to trimming and J lost 0 bases, with 11 bases between them. DNA for the CDR3: TGTGCCAGCAGCATCTCAGGCGTCTCTGGAAACACCATATATTTT. Translation: CASSISGVSGNTIYF.

V is TRBV4-1 and J is TRBJ2-6; D is possibly TRBD2 (6 bases). Germline-derived CDR1 and CDR2 are MGHRA and YSYEKL. CDR3 length equals 19 residues. The ends were cut back, 3 bases at V and 1 base at J, with 19 bases in the middle. CDR3 nucleotides: TGCGCCAGCAGCCATCTCGGACTAAGGGAGGTTTCTGGGGCCAACGTCCTGACTTTC. It translates to CASSHLGLREVSGANVLTF.

The chain is built from TRBV5-1 and TRBJ2-2; 10 positions match TRBD1. The CDR3 consists of 17 residues. Germline assignment: CDR1 SGHRS and CDR2 YFSETQ. V dropped 1 base and J dropped 4; count of bases not matched to a gene: 7. CDR3: CASSLQGQGVSTGELFF. CDR3 DNA sequence: TGCGCCAGCAGCTTGCAAGGACAGGGGGTTTCCACCGGGGAGCTGTTTTTT. The full variable domain, rest sourced from reference TRBV5-1 and TRBJ2-2, is KAGVTQTPRYLIKTRGQQVTLSCSPISGHRSVSWYQQTPGQGLQFLFEYFSETQRNKGNFPGRFSGRQFSNSRSEMNVSTLELGDSALYLCASSLQGQGVSTGELFFGEGSRLTVL.

V and J are TRBV30 and TRBJ1-6; D is perhaps TRBD1 (6 bases). The length of the CDR3 is 17 residues. The germline V gene has CDR1 GTSNPN and CDR2 SVGIG (reference sequence). The ends were cut back, 2 bases at V and 0 bases at J, with 14 bases in the middle. CDR3 nucleotide sequence: TGTGCCTGGAGTAAGATTCAACAGGGCTCCTATAATTCACCCCTCCACTTT. This codes for CAWSKIQQGSYNSPLHF.